This T cell receptor (beta chain) appears in the sequencing data of a study of molecular identifiers for immune sequencing clone quantification. About this clonotype: It may be a read error: a sequence one base away is much more abundant.

The CDR3 has 13 residues. TCRdb passed the PCR reads through MiXCR, listing each CDR3 protein once. The profile shows approximately 500,000 distinct CDR3 sequences, about a fifth of them singletons. The chain links TRBV12-3 or TRBV12-4 to TRBJ2-7; 8 bases fit TRBD2. The source material was naive CD8+ T cells from blood, with Jurkat cell RNA spiked in. The subset is: FACS-sorted CD8+CD4-CCR7+CD45RA+ naive T cells. This sequence originates from a human donor in good health. Some libraries in this study had Jurkat cell RNA spiked in. The CDR3 region is CASRLSGSHEQHF. For the CDR3, the DNA is TGTGCCAGCAGATTGAGCGGGAGCCACGAGCAGCACTTC.